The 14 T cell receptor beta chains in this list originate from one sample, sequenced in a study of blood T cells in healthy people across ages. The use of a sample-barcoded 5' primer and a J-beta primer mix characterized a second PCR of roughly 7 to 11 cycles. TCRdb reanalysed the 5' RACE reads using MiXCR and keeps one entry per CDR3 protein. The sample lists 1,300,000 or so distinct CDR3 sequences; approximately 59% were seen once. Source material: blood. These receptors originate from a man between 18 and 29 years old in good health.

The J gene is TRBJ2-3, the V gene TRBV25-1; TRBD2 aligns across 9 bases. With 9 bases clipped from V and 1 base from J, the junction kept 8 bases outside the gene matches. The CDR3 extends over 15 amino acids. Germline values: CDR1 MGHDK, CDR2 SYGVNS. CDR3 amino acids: CARSLAGRRTDTQYF. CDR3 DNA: TGTGCCAGGAGTCTAGCGGGACGACGCACAGATACGCAGTATTTT.

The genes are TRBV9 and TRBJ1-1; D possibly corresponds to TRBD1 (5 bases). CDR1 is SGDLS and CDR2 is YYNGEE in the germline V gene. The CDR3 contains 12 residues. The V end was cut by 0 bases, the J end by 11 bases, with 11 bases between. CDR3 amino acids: CASSVGPGAAFF. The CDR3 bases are TGTGCCAGCAGCGTAGGCCCCGGGGCGGCTTTCTTT.

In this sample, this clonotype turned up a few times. This chain's CDR3 is CASSPALGNYGYTF. The CDR3 nucleotides are TGTGCCAGCAGCCCCGCCCTGGGTAACTATGGCTACACCTTC. This chain uses TRBV7-2 with TRBJ1-2; unclear D gene. In germline, CDR1 is SGHTA, CDR2 FQGNSA. Trimming shortened V by 5 bases and J by 1 base, and 11 bases separated the two germline ends. The CDR3 is 14 residues long.

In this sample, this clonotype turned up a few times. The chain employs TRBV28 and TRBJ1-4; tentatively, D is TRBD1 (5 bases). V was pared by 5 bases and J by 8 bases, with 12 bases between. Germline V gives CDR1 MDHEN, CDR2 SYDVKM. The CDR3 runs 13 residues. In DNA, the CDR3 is TGTGCCAGCAGTCAAAGGGGTGTCGAAAAACTGTTTTTT. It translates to CASSQRGVEKLFF. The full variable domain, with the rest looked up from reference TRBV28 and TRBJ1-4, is DVKVTQSSRYLVKRTGEKVFLECVQDMDHENMFWYRQDPGLGLRLIYFSYDVKMKEKGDIPEGYSVSREKKERFSLILESASTNQTSMYLCASSQRGVEKLFFGSGTQLSVL.

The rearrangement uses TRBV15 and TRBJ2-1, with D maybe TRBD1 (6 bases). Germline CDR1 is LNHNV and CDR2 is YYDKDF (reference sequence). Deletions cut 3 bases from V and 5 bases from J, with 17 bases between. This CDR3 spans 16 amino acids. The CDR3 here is CATSSPTYRDDNEQFF. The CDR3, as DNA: TGTGCCACCAGCAGCCCGACTTACAGGGATGACAATGAGCAGTTCTTC.

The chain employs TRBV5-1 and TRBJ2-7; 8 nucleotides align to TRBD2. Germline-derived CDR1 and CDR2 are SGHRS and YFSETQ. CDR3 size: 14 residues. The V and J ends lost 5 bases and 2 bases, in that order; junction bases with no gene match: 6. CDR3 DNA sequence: TGCGCCAGCAGGTCCACTAGCGGAACCTACGAGCAGTACTTC. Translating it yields CASRSTSGTYEQYF.

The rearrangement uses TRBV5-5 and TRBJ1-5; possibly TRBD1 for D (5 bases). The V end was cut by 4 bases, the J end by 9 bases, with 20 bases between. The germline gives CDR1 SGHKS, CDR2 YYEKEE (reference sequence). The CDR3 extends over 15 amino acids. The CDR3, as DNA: TGTGCCAGCAGCAGCTGGGGTGACAGCCAGGGGCCCCAGCATTTT. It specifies CASSSWGDSQGPQHF.

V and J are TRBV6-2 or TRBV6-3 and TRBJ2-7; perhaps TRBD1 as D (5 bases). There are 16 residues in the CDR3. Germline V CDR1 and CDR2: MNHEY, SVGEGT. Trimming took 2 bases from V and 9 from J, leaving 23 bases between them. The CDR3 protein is CASSYNRGGPGVGQYF. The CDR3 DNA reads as TGTGCCAGCAGTTACAATAGGGGCGGACCAGGAGTGGGGCAGTACTTC.

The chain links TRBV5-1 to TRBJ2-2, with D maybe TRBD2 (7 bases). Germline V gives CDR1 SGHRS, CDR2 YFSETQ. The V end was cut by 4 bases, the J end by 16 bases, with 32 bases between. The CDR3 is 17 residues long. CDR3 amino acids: CASSPRPGTINTGGPFF. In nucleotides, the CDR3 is TGCGCCAGCAGCCCGCGACCTGGGACTATAAACACCGGGGGGCCGTTTTTT.

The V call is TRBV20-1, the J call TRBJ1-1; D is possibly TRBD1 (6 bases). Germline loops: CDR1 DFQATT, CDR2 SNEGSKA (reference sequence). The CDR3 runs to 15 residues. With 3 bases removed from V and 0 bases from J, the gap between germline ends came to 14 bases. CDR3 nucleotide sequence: TGCAGTGCTAGCCCAGCGGGACACCTGAACACTGAAGCTTTCTTT. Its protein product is CSASPAGHLNTEAFF.

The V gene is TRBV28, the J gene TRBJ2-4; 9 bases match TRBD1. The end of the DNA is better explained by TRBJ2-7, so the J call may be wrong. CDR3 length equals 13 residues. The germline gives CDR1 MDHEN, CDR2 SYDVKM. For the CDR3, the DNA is TGTGCCACCAGGACAGGGGAGATCTACGAGCAGTACTTC. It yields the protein CATRTGEIYEQYF.

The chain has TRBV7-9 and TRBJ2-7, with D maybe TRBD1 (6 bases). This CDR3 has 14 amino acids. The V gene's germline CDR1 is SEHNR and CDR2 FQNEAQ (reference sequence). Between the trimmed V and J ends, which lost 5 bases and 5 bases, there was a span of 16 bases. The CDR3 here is CASSRTRTEDEQYF. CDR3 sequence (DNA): TGTGCCAGCAGCCGTACAAGGACAGAAGACGAGCAGTACTTC.

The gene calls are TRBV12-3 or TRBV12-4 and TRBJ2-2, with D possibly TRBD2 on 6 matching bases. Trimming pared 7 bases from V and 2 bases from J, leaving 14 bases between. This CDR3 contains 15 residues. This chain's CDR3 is CASTRPGLNTGELFF. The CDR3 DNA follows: TGTGCCAGCACCCGACCGGGACTTAACACCGGGGAGCTGTTTTTT.

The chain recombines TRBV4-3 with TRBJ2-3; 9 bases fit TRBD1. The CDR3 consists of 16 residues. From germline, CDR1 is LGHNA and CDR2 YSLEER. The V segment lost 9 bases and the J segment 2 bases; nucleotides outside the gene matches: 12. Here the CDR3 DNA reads TGCGCCAGTAAGCCTCGGACAGGGGTCAACACAGATACGCAGTATTTT. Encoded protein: CASKPRTGVNTDTQYF.